This TCR beta chain was documented in a study of shared clonotypes between healthy human individuals. Whole-study results and caveats: Estimated richness was generally greater in naive than memory subsets.

Trimming shortened V by 0 bases and J by 1 base, and 7 bases separated the two germline ends. CDR3 length equals 15 residues. The germline V gene encodes CDR1 LGHNA and CDR2 YNFKEQ. Only in-frame clones appear in the TCRdb table, and some are missing; sequencing was by immunoSEQ multiplex PCR. The profile shows 650,000 to 800,000 clones, about two thirds of them singletons. There were only Caucasian adults among the donors, and all lived in Nashville, Tennessee. As to this clone: The target antigen is unknown.

This sequence was found in a woman in her twenties or thirties in good health. Sequencing input: memory CD4+ T cells sorted from blood. Subset meaning: CD45RA-negative fraction. This chain connects TRBV4-2 to TRBJ1-3, with D hard to call. Written as DNA, the CDR3 is TGTGCCAGCAGCCAAGACCTTCTATCTGGAAACACCATATATTTT. Protein: CASSQDLLSGNTIYF.